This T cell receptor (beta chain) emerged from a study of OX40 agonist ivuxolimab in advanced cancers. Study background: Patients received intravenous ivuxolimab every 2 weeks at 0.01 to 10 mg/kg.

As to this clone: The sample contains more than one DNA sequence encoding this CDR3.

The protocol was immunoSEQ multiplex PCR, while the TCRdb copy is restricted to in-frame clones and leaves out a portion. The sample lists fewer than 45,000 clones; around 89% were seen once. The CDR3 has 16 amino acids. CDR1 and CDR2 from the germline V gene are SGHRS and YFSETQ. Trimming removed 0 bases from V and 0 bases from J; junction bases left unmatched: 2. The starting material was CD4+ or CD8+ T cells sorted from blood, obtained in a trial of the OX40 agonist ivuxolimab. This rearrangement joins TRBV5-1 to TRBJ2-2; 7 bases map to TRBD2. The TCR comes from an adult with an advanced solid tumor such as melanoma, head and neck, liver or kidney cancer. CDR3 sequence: CASSLGGGPNTGELFF. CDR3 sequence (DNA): TGCGCCAGCAGCTTGGGGGGGGGACCGAACACCGGGGAGCTGTTTTTT.